This T cell receptor beta chain was recovered during a study of blood T cell repertoires in COVID-19. Background on the study: Acute-phase and convalescent COVID-19 samples originated in the United States, Italy and Spain. From T cells, B-cell-depleted T cells, or PBMCs came the material, which was cDNA or gDNA.

Original processing methods: The assay estimated nucleated cells by amplifying reference gene primers. Clones were sequenced by immunoSEQ multiplex PCR, and TCRdb holds only the in-frame ones, with some missing. That table supplies the V and J calls and clone size; D and trimming were determined from the DNA. The sample yields about 210,000 clones, about four fifths seen once. CDR3 length: 15 residues. V dropped 5 bases and J dropped 14; count of bases not matched to a gene: 17. Germline CDR1 reads MDHEN; CDR2 reads SYDVKM. The V and J genes are TRBV28 and TRBJ1-4; 7 bases line up with TRBD1. Input material: peripheral blood. The clonotype comes from a woman between 50 and 59 years old with active or convalescent COVID-19. CDR3 bases: TGTGCCAGCAGTATCCGGACAGGAACTCTAAAAACTCTGTTTTTT. Its protein product is CASSIRTGTLKTLFF.